The clone carrying this TCR beta chain has more than one count but fewer than ten. Its cognate antigen is unknown. The gene names here belong to mouse. The read terminates 1 residue before the CDR3 end, so the remaining end is supplied by the germline J gene. Sequencing of TCRbeta CDR3 at survey depth gave sequences and template counts. The protocol was immunoSEQ multiplex PCR, while the TCRdb copy is restricted to in-frame clones and leaves out a portion. The profile covers about 4,000 clones, with approximately 50% appearing a single time and over 25% taken by the ten largest. Time point noted: mouse harvest day 14 after allogeneic transplant. Each mouse received 10^7 T-cell-depleted marrow cells plus 10^6 splenic CD5+ T cells by tail vein. The data were obtained in a study of tissue T cells after allogeneic stem cell transplantation. General study findings and limits: The study did not identify alloreactive or antigen-specific tissue TCRs, and some clones might be persisting host cells.

V shed 0 bases and J shed 6 bases, with 11 bases lying between them. The CDR3 consists of 13 residues. The germline CDR1 and CDR2 sequences are SGHSN and HYEKVE. The rearrangement joins TRBV12-1 to TRBJ2-7; a weak D match, TRBD1 (5 bases). The TCR was taken from a female BALB/c mouse given C57BL/6 T cells with graft-versus-host disease after an allogeneic hematopoietic cell transplant. The source material was gut tissue. CDR3 residues: CASSLEQVVEQYF. The sequenced CDR3 bases are TGTGCCAGCTCTCTCGAACAGGTGGTTGAACAGTAC.